Sequencing of this TCR beta chain was carried out in a study of blood T cell repertoires in COVID-19. This CDR3 comprises 14 residues. Trimming took 4 bases from V and 1 from J, leaving 12 bases between them. Germline V CDR1 and CDR2: SGHRS, YFSETQ. Participants reported their clinical history, and cohort assignment relied on those reports. Libraries were prepared by immunoSEQ multiplex PCR; TCRdb keeps only in-frame clonotypes and omits some of them. The profile shows approximately 350,000 clones, approximately 92% of them singletons. Sequences were obtained from PBMCs or T cells enriched from blood (not recorded which). V usage is TRBV5-1 and J usage is TRBJ2-7; D is possibly TRBD1 (5 bases). This receptor was obtained from a man younger than 35 who had recovered from COVID-19. CDR3 nucleotides: TGCGCCAGCAGCCTCGGGTCAGGGTCCTACGAGCAGTACTTC. This sequence encodes CASSLGSGSYEQYF.